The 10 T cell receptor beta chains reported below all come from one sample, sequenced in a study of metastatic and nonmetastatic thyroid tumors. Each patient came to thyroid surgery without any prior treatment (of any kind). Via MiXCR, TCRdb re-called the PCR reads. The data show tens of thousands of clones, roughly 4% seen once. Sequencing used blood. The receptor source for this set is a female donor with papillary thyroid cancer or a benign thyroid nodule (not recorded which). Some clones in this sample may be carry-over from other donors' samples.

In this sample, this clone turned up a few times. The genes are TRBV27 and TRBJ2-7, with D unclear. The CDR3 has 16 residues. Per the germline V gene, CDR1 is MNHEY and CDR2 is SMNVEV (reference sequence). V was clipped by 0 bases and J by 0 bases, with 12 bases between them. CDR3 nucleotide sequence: TGTGCCAGCAGTTTATCCCGATCAATTAGCTCCTACGAGCAGTACTTC. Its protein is CASSLSRSISSYEQYF.

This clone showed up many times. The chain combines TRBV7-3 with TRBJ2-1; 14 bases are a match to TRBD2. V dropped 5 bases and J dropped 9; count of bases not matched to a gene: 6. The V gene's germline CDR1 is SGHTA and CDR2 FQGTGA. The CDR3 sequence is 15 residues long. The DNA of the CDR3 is TGTGCCAGCAGCCTGACTAGCGGGAGGGCCGGTGAGCAGTTCTTC. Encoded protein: CASSLTSGRAGEQFF. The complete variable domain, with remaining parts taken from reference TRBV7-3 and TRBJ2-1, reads GAGVSQTPSNKVTEKGKYVELRCDPISGHTALYWYRQSLGQGPEFLIYFQGTGAADDSGLPNDRFFAVRPEGSVSTLKIQRTERGDSAVYLCASSLTSGRAGEQFFGPGTRLTVL.

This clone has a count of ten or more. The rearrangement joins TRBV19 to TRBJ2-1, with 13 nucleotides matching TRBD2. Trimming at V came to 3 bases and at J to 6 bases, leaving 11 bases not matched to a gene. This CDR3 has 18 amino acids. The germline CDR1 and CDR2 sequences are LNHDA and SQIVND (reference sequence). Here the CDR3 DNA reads TGTGCCAGTAGTATTCTAAAACTAGCGGGAGGGCCTAGCAATGAGCAGTTCTTC. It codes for CASSILKLAGGPSNEQFF.

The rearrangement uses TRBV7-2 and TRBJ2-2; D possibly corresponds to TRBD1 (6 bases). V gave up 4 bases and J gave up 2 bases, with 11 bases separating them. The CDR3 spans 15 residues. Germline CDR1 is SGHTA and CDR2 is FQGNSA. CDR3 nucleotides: TGTGCCAGCAGCTCGGGACATCTTAACACCGGGGAGCTGTTTTTT. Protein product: CASSSGHLNTGELFF.

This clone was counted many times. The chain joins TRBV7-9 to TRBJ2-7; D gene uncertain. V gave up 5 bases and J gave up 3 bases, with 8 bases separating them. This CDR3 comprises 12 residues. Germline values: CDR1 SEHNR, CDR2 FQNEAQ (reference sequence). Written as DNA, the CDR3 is TGTGCCAGCAGCGACAAGTACTACGAGCAGTACTTC. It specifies CASSDKYYEQYF.

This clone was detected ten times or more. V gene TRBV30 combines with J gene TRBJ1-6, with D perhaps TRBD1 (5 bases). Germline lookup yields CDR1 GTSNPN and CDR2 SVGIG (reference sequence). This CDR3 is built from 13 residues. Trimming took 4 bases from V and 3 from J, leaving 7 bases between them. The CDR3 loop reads CAWIGGYNSPLHF. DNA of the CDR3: TGTGCCTGGATTGGGGGCTATAATTCACCCCTCCACTTT.

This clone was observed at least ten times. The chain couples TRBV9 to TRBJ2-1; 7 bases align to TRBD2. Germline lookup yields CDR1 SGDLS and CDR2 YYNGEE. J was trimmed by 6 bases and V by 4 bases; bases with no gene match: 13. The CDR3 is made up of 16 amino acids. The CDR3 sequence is CASSSRLRGSFNEQFF. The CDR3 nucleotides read TGTGCCAGCAGCTCCCGACTCCGCGGGAGTTTCAATGAGCAGTTCTTC.

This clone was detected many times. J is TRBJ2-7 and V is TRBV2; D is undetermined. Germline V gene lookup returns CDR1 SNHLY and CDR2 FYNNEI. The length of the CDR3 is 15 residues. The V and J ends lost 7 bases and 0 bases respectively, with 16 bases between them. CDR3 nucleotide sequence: TGTGCCAGCATTACGGATCCCTGGAGCTCCTACGAGCAGTACTTC. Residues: CASITDPWSSYEQYF.

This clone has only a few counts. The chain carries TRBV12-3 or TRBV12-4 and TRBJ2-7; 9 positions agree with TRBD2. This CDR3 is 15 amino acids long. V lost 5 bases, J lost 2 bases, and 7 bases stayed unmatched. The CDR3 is CASSHSGSRAYEQYF. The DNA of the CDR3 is TGTGCCAGCAGTCATAGCGGGAGTCGTGCCTACGAGCAGTACTTC.

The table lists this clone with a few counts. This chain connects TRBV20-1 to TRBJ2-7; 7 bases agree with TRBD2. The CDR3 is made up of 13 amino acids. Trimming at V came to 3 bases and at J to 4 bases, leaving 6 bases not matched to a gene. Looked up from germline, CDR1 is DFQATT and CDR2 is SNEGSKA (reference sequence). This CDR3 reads CSARATSRYEQYF. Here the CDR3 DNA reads TGCAGTGCTAGGGCGACTAGCAGGTACGAGCAGTACTTC.